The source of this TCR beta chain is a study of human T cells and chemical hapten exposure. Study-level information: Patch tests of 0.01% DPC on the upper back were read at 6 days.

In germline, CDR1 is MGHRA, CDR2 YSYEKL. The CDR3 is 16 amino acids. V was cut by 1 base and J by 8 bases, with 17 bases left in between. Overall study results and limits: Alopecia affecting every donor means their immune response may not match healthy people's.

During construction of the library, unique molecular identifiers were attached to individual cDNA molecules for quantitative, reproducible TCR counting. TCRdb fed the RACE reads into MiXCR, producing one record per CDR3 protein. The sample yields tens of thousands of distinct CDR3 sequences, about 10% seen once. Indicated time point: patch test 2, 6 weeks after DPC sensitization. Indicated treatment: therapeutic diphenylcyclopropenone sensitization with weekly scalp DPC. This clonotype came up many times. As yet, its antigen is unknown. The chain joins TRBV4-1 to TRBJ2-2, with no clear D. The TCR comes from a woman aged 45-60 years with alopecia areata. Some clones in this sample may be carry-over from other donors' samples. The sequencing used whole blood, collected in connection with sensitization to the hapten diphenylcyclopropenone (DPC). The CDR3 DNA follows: TGCGCCAGCAGCCAAGCCTACACGACCGCCTCGGGGGAGCTGTTTTTT. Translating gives CASSQAYTTASGELFF.